This T cell receptor (beta chain) was captured in a study of blood T cell repertoires in COVID-19. Study at large: From the United States, Italy and Spain came samples of acute and convalescent COVID-19. The cDNA or gDNA used as material had been derived from T cells, B-cell-depleted T cells, or PBMCs.

As originally analysed: Estimation of nucleated cell counts was performed using reference gene primer amplification. Assay: immunoSEQ multiplex PCR; the TCRdb copy retains only in-frame clones and omits some. Clone size and the V and J calls come from that table; the DNA yielded D and trimming. The sample has over 250,000 clones, about nine tenths seen once. Trimming removed 4 bases at V and 10 bases at J, with 19 bases between. CDR1 and CDR2 (germline): MNHEY, SVGAGI. The CDR3 contains 14 residues. The rearrangement uses TRBV6-5 and TRBJ2-5, with TRBD1 as a possible D gene (7 bases). The receptor's source is a man aged 45 to 65 with acute or convalescent COVID-19. The sequenced sample consisted of peripheral blood. Written as DNA, the CDR3 is TGTGCCAGCAGTTCCCTGGACAGGAGGGGTGACCAGTACTTC. Its translation is CASSSLDRRGDQYF.